These 28 T cell receptor beta chains came from one sample sequenced in a study of cytotoxic CD8 clonotypes in ibrutinib-treated CLL. This table comes from immunoSEQ multiplex PCR, and its TCRdb copy is limited to in-frame clones, with some not included. The sample includes 85,000 or so clones, roughly 77% of them seen just once. The input for sequencing was PBMCs, taken after 12 months of ibrutinib treatment. These receptors were collected from a human donor with chronic lymphocytic leukemia.

The chain carries TRBV7-8 and TRBJ1-1; D unclear. This CDR3 is 12 amino acids long. Germline lookup yields CDR1 SGHVS and CDR2 FQNEAQ. V shed 3 bases and J shed 0 bases, with 2 bases lying between them. The CDR3 is CASSLLNTEAFF. For the CDR3, the DNA is TGTGCCAGCAGCTTGCTGAACACTGAAGCTTTCTTT.

The chain carries TRBV30 and TRBJ2-3, with a possible D match to TRBD1 (6 bases). This CDR3 spans 15 amino acids. Germline V gene data show CDR1 as GTSNPN and CDR2 as SVGIG (reference sequence). Trimming cost V 0 bases and J 3 bases, with 13 bases left between them. The CDR3 is CAWSVGGPATDTQYF. The CDR3 bases are TGTGCCTGGAGTGTAGGGGGTCCCGCAACAGATACGCAGTATTTT.

This clone was recorded a few times. The chain employs TRBV30 and TRBJ1-2; 7 nucleotides agree with TRBD1. Germline V gene sequence: CDR1 GTSNPN, CDR2 SVGIG (reference sequence). V lost 1 base, J lost 7 bases, and 3 bases stayed unmatched. The CDR3 runs to 12 residues. The CDR3 here is CAWSGAGGGYTF. As DNA, the CDR3 is TGTGCCTGGAGTGGGGCAGGGGGTGGCTACACCTTC.

The gene calls are TRBV7-6 and TRBJ2-7, with TRBD2 matching 7 bases. Germline V gene lookup returns CDR1 SGHVS and CDR2 FNYEAQ. CDR3 length: 12 residues. V lost 5 bases, J lost 4 bases, and 2 bases stayed unmatched. The CDR3 loop reads CASSGRGYEQYF. The CDR3 bases are TGTGCCAGCAGCGGGAGGGGTTACGAGCAGTACTTC.

This chain connects TRBV5-1 to TRBJ2-5, with 11 bases identical to TRBD2. CDR3 length: 16 residues. The V and J ends lost 5 bases and 5 bases, in that order; junction bases with no gene match: 11. Germline assignment: CDR1 SGHRS and CDR2 YFSETQ. The CDR3 loop reads CASRRASGGPGETQYF. CDR3 bases: TGCGCCAGCAGGCGAGCTAGCGGGGGGCCTGGGGAGACCCAGTACTTC.

This chain joins TRBV11-3 and TRBJ1-1, with D hard to call. The CDR3 has 13 amino acids. Germline-derived CDR1 and CDR2 are SGHNT and YENEEA. The V end was cut by 1 base, the J end by 0 bases, with 3 bases between. The CDR3 DNA reads as TGTGCCAGCAGCTTAGGGATGAACACTGAAGCTTTCTTT. Translating it yields CASSLGMNTEAFF.

The DNA of the CDR3 is TGCGCCAGCAGCCGGGAGAACAGGGGTGGCACTGAAGCTTTCTTT. This codes for CASSRENRGGTEAFF. The V gene is TRBV5-1, the J gene TRBJ1-1; 7 bases map to TRBD1. V lost 4 bases, J lost 4 bases, and 10 bases stayed unmatched. The length of the CDR3 is 15 residues. Germline assignment: CDR1 SGHRS and CDR2 YFSETQ.

The J gene is TRBJ2-3, the V gene TRBV29-1; a possible D gene is TRBD1 (6 bases). Germline CDR1 and CDR2: SQVTM and ANQGSEA. Trimming took 4 bases from V and 8 from J, leaving 10 bases between them. The CDR3 runs to 11 residues. As DNA, the CDR3 is TGCAGCGTTGCGCCAGGGGTTACGCAGTATTTT. Its protein product is CSVAPGVTQYF.

This CDR3 reads CASSLAAQETQYF. The CDR3 region has the DNA TGTGCCAGCAGCTTAGCGGCCCAAGAGACCCAGTACTTC. The rearrangement links TRBV7-3 to TRBJ2-5; D remains unclear. Trimming removed 2 bases at V and 1 base at J, with 5 bases between. This CDR3 has 13 amino acids. Germline CDR1 and CDR2: SGHTA and FQGTGA.

The sample holds a few counts of this clone. The chain is built from TRBV4-2 and TRBJ1-3; D ambiguous. The CDR3 runs to 14 residues. Trimming removed 1 base at V and 7 bases at J, with 11 bases between. The V gene's germline CDR1 is LGHNA and CDR2 YNFKEQ. In DNA form, the CDR3 reads TGTGCCAGCAGCCAAGCCTACGAACGGAACACCATATATTTT. Translating it yields CASSQAYERNTIYF.

This chain joins TRBV18 and TRBJ2-1; TRBD2 aligns across 11 bases. V shed 1 base, J shed 8 bases, and the junction held 4 bases outside the gene matches. The CDR3 contains 15 residues. Germline V gene sequence: CDR1 KGHSH, CDR2 LQKENI. The CDR3 spells CASSPLAGGSDEQFF. The CDR3, as DNA: TGTGCCAGCTCACCACTAGCGGGAGGGTCGGATGAGCAGTTCTTC. Based on the CDR3 plus reference TRBV18 and TRBJ2-1, the full variable domain is NAGVMQNPRHLVRRRGQEARLRCSPMKGHSHVYWYRQLPEEGLKFMVYLQKENIIDESGMPKERFSAEFPKEGPSILRIQQVVRGDSAAYFCASSPLAGGSDEQFFGPGTRLTVL.

The DNA of the CDR3 is TGTGCCAGCACCACGGGGCGGGCGGTCAATGAGCAGTTCTTC. Protein sequence: CASTTGRAVNEQFF. V gene TRBV6-5 combines with J gene TRBJ2-1; tentatively, D is TRBD1 or TRBD2 (5 bases each). Trimming removed 7 bases at V and 6 bases at J, with 16 bases between. CDR1 and CDR2 from the germline V gene are MNHEY and SVGAGI. This CDR3 contains 14 residues.

This chain joins TRBV5-1 and TRBJ2-1; 14 nucleotides align to TRBD2. This CDR3 has 13 amino acids. Germline assignment: CDR1 SGHRS and CDR2 YFSETQ. J gave up 15 bases and V 4 bases, and 6 bases lay outside the gene matches. The CDR3 DNA reads TGCGCCAGCAGCGGGGGACTAGCGGGGGCCGGGTTCTTC. Translated, it gives CASSGGLAGAGFF.

The rearrangement joins TRBV6-6 to TRBJ1-4; TRBD1 is a possible D gene (5 bases). This CDR3 has 14 residues. Trimming took off 6 bases at V and 4 bases at J, with 12 bases between the two ends. CDR1 MNHNY and CDR2 SVGAGI come from the germline V gene (reference sequence). In DNA, the CDR3 is TGTGCCAGCAGAACCACAGGCATTAATGAAAAACTGTTTTTT. It codes for CASRTTGINEKLFF.

As regards this clone: Within the sample, other DNA sequences also encode this same CDR3. This rearrangement joins TRBV2 to TRBJ2-7; perhaps TRBD1 as D (8 bases). This CDR3 has 14 residues. Trimming left V 6 bases short and J 2 bases short, with 14 bases between. Germline assignment: CDR1 SNHLY and CDR2 FYNNEI. CDR3 loop: CASRATGGAYEQYF. DNA of the CDR3: TGTGCCAGCAGAGCAACAGGGGGGGCCTACGAGCAGTACTTC.

The chain combines TRBV9 with TRBJ1-3; D not resolved. CDR1 is SGDLS and CDR2 is YYNGEE in the germline V gene. This CDR3 is 16 amino acids long. The V end was cut by 2 bases, the J end by 0 bases, with 12 bases between. CDR3 loop: CASSVWGEGSGNTIYF. For the CDR3, the DNA is TGTGCCAGCAGCGTCTGGGGAGAGGGCTCTGGAAACACCATATATTTT. The entire variable domain, with the rest obtained from reference TRBV9 and TRBJ1-3, is as follows: DSGVTQTPKHLITATGQRVTLRCSPRSGDLSVYWYQQSLDQGLQFLIQYYNGEERAKGNILERFSAQQFPDLHSELNLSSLELGDSALYFCASSVWGEGSGNTIYFGEGSWLTVV.

J is TRBJ2-5 and V is TRBV7-9, with 12 bases identical to TRBD2. Germline V lookup: CDR1 SEHNR, CDR2 FQNEAQ (reference sequence). V shed 2 bases and J 5 bases; nucleotides not matched to a gene: 3. The CDR3 is made up of 15 amino acids. The CDR3 DNA sequence: TGTGCCAGCAGCTTACTAGCGGGAGGGTTTGAGACCCAGTACTTC. It yields the protein CASSLLAGGFETQYF.

The chain combines TRBV5-1 with TRBJ2-3; unclear D gene. Looked up from germline, CDR1 is SGHRS and CDR2 is YFSETQ. CDR3 length: 15 amino acids. The V gene lost 1 base and the J gene lost 2 bases, with 11 bases spanning the gap. DNA of the CDR3: TGCGCCAGCAGCTTGCAAGGGCCAGCCACAGATACGCAGTATTTT. Its translation is CASSLQGPATDTQYF.

The rearrangement links TRBV18 to TRBJ2-1; a possible D gene is TRBD1 (5 bases). V lost 2 bases, J lost 11 bases, and 10 bases lay in between. CDR1 KGHSH and CDR2 LQKENI come from the germline V gene. There are 12 residues in the CDR3. DNA for the CDR3: TGTGCCAGCTCACCAGAGACAGTACAGCAGTTCTTC. Translated: CASSPETVQQFF.

The chain employs TRBV29-1 and TRBJ1-1; D uncertain. The germline V gene encodes CDR1 SQVTM and CDR2 ANQGSEA. This CDR3 spans 13 amino acids. The V gene lost 4 bases and the J gene lost 1 base, with 10 bases spanning the gap. The CDR3 sequence: CSVVGWENTEAFF. For the CDR3, the DNA is TGCAGCGTTGTTGGGTGGGAGAACACTGAAGCTTTCTTT.

The CDR3 sequence is CASSLGTPNYEQYF. CDR3 nucleotide sequence: TGTGCCAGCAGCTTAGGGACACCTAACTACGAGCAGTACTTC. The chain couples TRBV11-1 to TRBJ2-7; D possibly corresponds to TRBD1 (5 bases). V lost 1 base and J lost 3, with 10 bases in between. CDR1 is SGHAT and CDR2 is FQDESV in the germline V gene (reference sequence). This CDR3 spans 14 amino acids.

This sequence joins TRBV7-8 and TRBJ2-1; tentatively, D is TRBD2 (6 bases). The CDR3 is 18 residues long. From germline, CDR1 is SGHVS and CDR2 FQNEAQ. Trimming took 1 base from V and 7 from J, leaving 23 bases between them. CDR3 sequence (DNA): TGTGCCAGCAGCTTAGTTTTAGTGGGAGGCCTCCCTATTAATGAGCAGTTCTTC. Residues: CASSLVLVGGLPINEQFF. Supplemented by reference TRBV7-8 and TRBJ2-1, the full variable domain reads GAGVSQSPRYKVAKRGQDVALRCDPISGHVSLFWYQQALGQGPEFLTYFQNEAQLDKSGLPSDRFFAERPEGSVSTLKIQRTQQEDSAVYLCASSLVLVGGLPINEQFFGPGTRLTVL.

The chain uses TRBV5-1 and TRBJ2-2, with D possibly TRBD1 on 5 matching bases. Trimming left V 0 bases short and J 2 bases short, with 8 bases between. Germline V gene lookup returns CDR1 SGHRS and CDR2 YFSETQ. CDR3 length: 15 residues. This CDR3 is CASSLEGSNTGELFF. CDR3 nucleotide sequence: TGCGCCAGCAGCTTGGAGGGGTCAAACACCGGGGAGCTGTTTTTT.

The rearrangement joins TRBV14 to TRBJ2-2; tentative D call: TRBD1 (7 bases). Trimming stripped 5 bases from V and 6 bases from J, with 22 bases between. Germline V lookup: CDR1 SGHDN, CDR2 FVKESK. This CDR3 has 17 amino acids. CDR3 in amino acids: CASSIGPGQPGAGELFF. CDR3 DNA sequence: TGTGCCAGCAGCATCGGGCCGGGACAGCCGGGGGCCGGGGAGCTGTTTTTT.

V and J are TRBV2 and TRBJ1-1; 9 nucleotides agree with TRBD1. V dropped 6 bases and J dropped 5; count of bases not matched to a gene: 10. This CDR3 is built from 15 residues. The germline V gene encodes CDR1 SNHLY and CDR2 FYNNEI. The chain's CDR3 is CASREHRTGETEAFF. The CDR3 DNA sequence: TGTGCCAGCAGGGAGCACCGGACAGGGGAGACTGAAGCTTTCTTT.

This rearrangement joins TRBV28 to TRBJ1-1, with 7 bases identical to TRBD1. Germline trimming cut 10 bases from V and 0 bases from J; bases unmatched to any gene: 8. This CDR3 comprises 14 residues. Germline assignment: CDR1 MDHEN and CDR2 SYDVKM. The CDR3 sequence: CATRTGTVNTEAFF. In nucleotides, the CDR3 is TGTGCCACCCGGACCGGGACAGTGAACACTGAAGCTTTCTTT.

V and J are TRBV28 and TRBJ1-2; D gene ambiguous. There are 14 residues in the CDR3. Germline loops: CDR1 MDHEN, CDR2 SYDVKM. V was clipped by 3 bases and J by 6 bases, with 14 bases between them. The CDR3 DNA sequence: TGTGCCAGCAGTTTGAAAGGGAGACTGCATGGCTACACCTTC. Translation: CASSLKGRLHGYTF.

The J gene is TRBJ2-2, the V gene TRBV27; D unresolved. This CDR3 comprises 13 residues. CDR1 and CDR2 (germline): MNHEY, SMNVEV (reference sequence). V lost 4 bases, J lost 0 bases, and 3 bases lay in between. The CDR3: CASSSTNTGELFF. The CDR3 region has the DNA TGTGCCAGCAGTTCCACGAACACCGGGGAGCTGTTTTTT.